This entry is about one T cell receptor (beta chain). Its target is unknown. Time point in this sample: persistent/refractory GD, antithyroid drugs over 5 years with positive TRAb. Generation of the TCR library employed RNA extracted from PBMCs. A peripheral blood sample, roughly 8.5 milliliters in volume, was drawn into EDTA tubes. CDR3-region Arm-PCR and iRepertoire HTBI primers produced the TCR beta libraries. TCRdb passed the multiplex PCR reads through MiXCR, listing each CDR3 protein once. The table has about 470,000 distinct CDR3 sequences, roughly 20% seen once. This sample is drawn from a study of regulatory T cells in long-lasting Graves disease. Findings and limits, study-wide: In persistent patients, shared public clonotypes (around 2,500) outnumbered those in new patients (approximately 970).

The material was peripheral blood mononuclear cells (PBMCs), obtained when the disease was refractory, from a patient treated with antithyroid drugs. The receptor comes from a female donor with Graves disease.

In DNA form, the CDR3 reads TGTGCCAGCAGTCGTAGCGGGAGTGACACCGGGGAGCTGTTTTTT. It yields the protein CASSRSGSDTGELFF. The chain uses TRBV7-3 and TRBJ2-2; 9 nucleotides line up with TRBD2. Unmatched junction bases numbered 5, after V lost 6 bases and J lost 3 bases. The CDR3 sequence is 15 residues long. From germline, CDR1 is SGHTA and CDR2 FQGTGA. The full variable domain, with the rest looked up from reference TRBV7-3 and TRBJ2-2, is GAGVSQTPSNKVTEKGKYVELRCDPISGHTALYWYRQSLGQGPEFLIYFQGTGAADDSGLPNDRFFAVRPEGSVSTLKIQRTERGDSAVYLCASSRSGSDTGELFFGEGSRLTVL.